Detailed here is one T cell receptor beta chain. The data derive from a study of blood T cell repertoires in COVID-19. Clones were sequenced by immunoSEQ multiplex PCR, and TCRdb holds only the in-frame ones, with some missing. Among 310,000 or so clones, approximately 85% were seen once, and the ten largest hold 1.5% to 2%. CDR1 MNHEY and CDR2 SVGAGI come from the germline V gene. The J segment lost 9 bases and the V segment lost 4 bases, leaving 9 bases of the junction unmatched. The length of the CDR3 is 14 residues. Sequenced material: peripheral blood. This chain connects TRBV6-5 to TRBJ2-1, with 7 nucleotides matching TRBD2. This clonotype was obtained from a woman aged 50 to 60 with acute or convalescent COVID-19. This chain's CDR3 is CASSSWTSFGEQFF. The CDR3 DNA follows: TGTGCCAGCAGTTCCTGGACTAGTTTTGGTGAGCAGTTCTTC.